In this sample, the clone carrying this T cell receptor (beta chain) turned up many times. What it binds is not known. Time point described: newly diagnosed GD, antithyroid drugs for less than 3 months. The TCR library was made from RNA extracted from PBMCs. These data belong to a study of regulatory T cells in long-lasting Graves disease. Whole-study findings and limits: Whereas 966 public clonotypes were shared by new patients, persistent patients shared more, at 2,500 to 3,500.

Both iRepertoire HTBI primers and Arm-PCR of CDR3 regions were used to build the TCR beta libraries. One entry per CDR3 protein, called by TCRdb with MiXCR from the multiplex PCR reads. The repertoire consists of roughly 360,000 distinct CDR3 sequences, with 10% to 15% occurring once and the leading ten covering about 20%. This sample was shared with a second study, whose subject was T cells in Graves' hyperthyroidism and ophthalmopathy. That source reports: Stable Graves' hyperthyroidism denoted no ophthalmopathy progression over 18 months.

The input for sequencing was peripheral blood mononuclear cells (PBMCs), taken at new diagnosis, from a patient treated with antithyroid drugs. The clonotype originates from a woman aged 18-35 years with Graves disease.

CDR3 in amino acids: CASSVADTNVNEQFF. The CDR3 region has the DNA TGTGCCAGCAGTGTAGCGGACACCAATGTGAATGAGCAGTTCTTC. The V call is TRBV25-1, the J call TRBJ2-1, with D possibly TRBD2 on 6 matching bases. Trimming cost V 4 bases and J 7 bases, with 17 bases left between them. The germline V gene encodes CDR1 MGHDK and CDR2 SYGVNS. The CDR3 length is 15 residues.